The rows below give T cell receptor beta chains drawn from one sample of a study of blood T cell repertoires in COVID-19. Sequenced by immunoSEQ multiplex PCR; TCRdb stores in-frame clones only, minus some. The sample comprises 200,000 or so clones, roughly 80% of which are singletons, and 1.8% rests with the top ten. Specimen: PBMCs or T cells enriched from blood (not recorded which). The receptors originated from a man between 60 and 75 years old who had recovered from COVID-19. CDR3s include the opening cysteine and the closing phenylalanine or tryptophan. The D gene is left open where the match is weak. Clone size is not always given. Where it is, it says once, few, many or a class for expanded clones.

>NA|TRBV15|TRBJ2-2|NA
TGTGCCACCAGCAGAGATGTCGGCACCGGGGAGCTGTTTTTT
CATSRDVGTGELFF
>NA|TRBV5-1|TRBJ1-3|NA
TGCGCCAGCAGCTTGAGTCCGGACAGCTCTGGAAACACCATATATTTT
CASSLSPDSSGNTIYF
>NA|TRBV7-3|TRBJ2-3|TRBD2
TGTGCCAGCAGCCCTCTAGCGGGGGCGACAGATACGCAGTATTTT
CASSPLAGATDTQYF
>NA|TRBV7-2|TRBJ1-6|NA
TGTGCCAGCAGCGCCTCTCAGGGAACGGGCTCACCCCTCCACTTT
CASSASQGTGSPLHF
>NA|TRBV19|TRBJ1-3|NA
TGTGCCAGTAGCCTTAACAGGGACTCTGGAAACACCATATATTTT
CASSLNRDSGNTIYF
>NA|TRBV15|TRBJ2-7|TRBD2
TGTGCCACCAGCAGAGGAATTCCTAGCGGACCTTACGAGCAGTACTTC
CATSRGIPSGPYEQYF
>NA|TRBV27|TRBJ2-1|TRBD1
TGTGCCAGCAGTTTGACCTCGCCGGGACAGGGGGCCGGTGAGCAGTTCTTC
CASSLTSPGQGAGEQFF
>once|TRBV20-1|TRBJ1-4|TRBD1
TGCAGTGCTAGTCCCCCGGACAGGGGTTTTGTAACTAATGAAAAACTGTTTTTT
CSASPPDRGFVTNEKLFF
>NA|TRBV15|TRBJ2-7|TRBD1
TGTGCCACCAGCAGAGATTCTACAGGGGGCTACGAGCAGTACTTC
CATSRDSTGGYEQYF
>few|TRBV6-4|TRBJ2-3|NA
TGTGCCAGCAGTGACTCGACAGGCAGCACAGATACGCAGTATTTT
CASSDSTGSTDTQYF
>NA|TRBV24-1|TRBJ1-2|NA
TGTGCCACCAGTGATGAGGACTCAATCTATGGCTACACCTTC
CATSDEDSIYGYTF
>NA|TRBV18|TRBJ2-1|TRBD1
TGTGCCAGCTCACCTCAGACAGGGGGCTTATATGAGCAGTTCTTC
CASSPQTGGLYEQFF
>NA|TRBV27|TRBJ1-3|TRBD1
TGTGCCAGCAGTCCCGGGACAGGGTGGGGAAACACCATATATTTT
CASSPGTGWGNTIYF
>NA|TRBV2|TRBJ2-5|TRBD2
TGTGCCAGCACCCGGGGGGGACTGGATTGGGAGACCCAGTACTTC
CASTRGGLDWETQYF
>few|TRBV5-4|TRBJ2-1|NA
TGTGCCAGCAGCTTTAACAATGAGCAGTTCTTC
CASSFNNEQFF
>NA|TRBV7-3|TRBJ1-2|NA
TGTGCCAGCAGCCCCTCCCACGGGTCTGGCTACACCTTC
CASSPSHGSGYTF
>few|TRBV27|TRBJ1-1|TRBD1
TGTGCCAGCAGTCTCCGACAGGGGCATACTGAAGCTTTCTTT
CASSLRQGHTEAFF
>NA|TRBV2|TRBJ1-2|NA
TGTGCCAGCAGTGAAGATATAGGGGGTTATGGCTACACCTTC
CASSEDIGGYGYTF
>NA|TRBV24-1|TRBJ2-2|TRBD1
TGTGCCACCAGTGATCCGGGACAGGGCGACTCCGGGGAGCTGTTTTTT
CATSDPGQGDSGELFF
>few|TRBV11-2|TRBJ1-1|NA
TGTGCCAGCAGCTTATCGGGGGTCACTGAAGCTTTCTTT
CASSLSGVTEAFF
>NA|TRBV5-8|TRBJ2-1|NA
TGTGCCAGCAGCTTGGAGAGATACAATGAGCAGTTCTTC
CASSLERYNEQFF
>NA|TRBV9|TRBJ2-5|TRBD1
TGTGCCAGCAGCGAAACCACAGGGGAGAGAGAGACCCAGTACTTC
CASSETTGERETQYF
>NA|TRBV7-9|TRBJ2-2|NA
TGTGCCAGCCAGGGTACGACGAACACCGGGGAGCTGTTTTTT
CASQGTTNTGELFF
>NA|TRBV5-8|TRBJ1-1|NA
TGTGCCAGCAGCTTGGGTCGAGGCAGGGTAGGCACTGAAGCTTTCTTT
CASSLGRGRVGTEAFF
>NA|TRBV10-3|TRBJ2-7|TRBD1
TGTGCCGCCTCCGGGACAGAACCCTACGAGCAGTACTTC
CAASGTEPYEQYF
>NA|TRBV10-3|TRBJ1-5|NA
TGTGCCATCAGTGATGGGGTTGGCGGGAGCAATCAGCCCCAGCATTTT
CAISDGVGGSNQPQHF
>NA|TRBV19|TRBJ2-7|TRBD2
TGTGCCAGTAGTAGAGGACTAGCGGGGGGGTCCTACGAGCAGTACTTC
CASSRGLAGGSYEQYF
>NA|TRBV2|TRBJ1-2|NA
TGTGCCAGCACCCCTCGGACAGAACTCCAAACTGGCTACACCTTC
CASTPRTELQTGYTF
>NA|TRBV7-9|TRBJ1-5|NA
TGTGCCAGCAGCTCAGGGAGGCAGCCCCAGCATTTT
CASSSGRQPQHF
>NA|TRBV19|TRBJ1-3|TRBD1
TGTGCCAGTAGTACGACAGGGATGAATGGAAACACCATATATTTT
CASSTTGMNGNTIYF
>NA|TRBV6-2/TRBV6-3|TRBJ1-1|NA
TGTGCCAGCAGTTATTCAGGGATAAACACTGAAGCTTTCTTT
CASSYSGINTEAFF
>NA|TRBV6-5|TRBJ1-1|NA
TGTGCCAGCAGTTACTTTCAGGGCGCGGTCACTGAAGCTTTCTTT
CASSYFQGAVTEAFF
>once|TRBV4-2|TRBJ2-1|NA
TGTGCCAGCAGCCTAGGGGGGGAGGGCGACAATGAGCAGTTCTTC
CASSLGGEGDNEQFF
>once|TRBV14|TRBJ1-1|NA
TGTGCCAGCAGCCAAGTAGGGGGTGGGACTGAAGCTTTCTTT
CASSQVGGGTEAFF
>NA|TRBV6-6|TRBJ1-1|TRBD1
TGTGCCAGCAGTGTACAGGGGGACACTGAAGCTTTCTTT
CASSVQGDTEAFF
>NA|TRBV29-1|TRBJ1-4|TRBD1
TGCAGCGCGCAGGGGGCGATAAATGAAAAACTGTTTTTT
CSAQGAINEKLFF
>NA|TRBV7-2|TRBJ1-6|TRBD1
TGTGCCAGCAGCTTAGGGACAGGGACTAATTCACCCCTCCACTTT
CASSLGTGTNSPLHF
>NA|TRBV30|TRBJ2-7|NA
TGTGCCTGGAGCCCCGGGAAAGCGACCGAGCAGTACTTC
CAWSPGKATEQYF
>NA|TRBV11-3|TRBJ2-3|TRBD2
TGTGCCAGCAGCCCCGGGGGGGCAGCGGATACGCAGTATTTT
CASSPGGAADTQYF
>NA|TRBV10-1|TRBJ2-7|TRBD1
TGCGCCAGCAGTTATTACCGGGACAGGGGTTTGCACGAGCAGTACTTC
CASSYYRDRGLHEQYF
>NA|TRBV18|TRBJ1-2|TRBD1
TGTGCCAGCCAACAGGGGAACTATGGCTACACCTTC
CASQQGNYGYTF
>few|TRBV27|TRBJ2-1|TRBD1
TGTGCCAGCAGTCCACGGACAGGCAGCTACAATGAGCAGTTCTTC
CASSPRTGSYNEQFF
>NA|TRBV2|TRBJ1-5|TRBD1
TGTGCCAGCAGTCGGCAGGGGGCGGCTAGCAATCAGCCCCAGCATTTT
CASSRQGAASNQPQHF
>NA|TRBV5-4|TRBJ2-2|TRBD2
TGTGCCAGCAGCTTGGGAGCGGGGGGGCCGGACACCGGGGAGCTGTTTTTT
CASSLGAGGPDTGELFF
>NA|TRBV3-1/TRBV3-2|TRBJ2-1|NA
TGTGCCAGCAGCCAAACTAGTCGATCCTACAATGAGCAGTTCTTC
CASSQTSRSYNEQFF
>few|TRBV13|TRBJ1-2|TRBD1
TGTGCCAGCAGCTCTGGGACAGGTTATACTGGCTACACCTTC
CASSSGTGYTGYTF
>few|TRBV12-3/TRBV12-4|TRBJ1-4|NA
TGTGCCAGCGGAGGGCAGGGTCGTGAAAAACTGTTTTTT
CASGGQGREKLFF
>NA|TRBV18|TRBJ1-1|NA
TGTGCCAGCTCACCGGGGGGGATATACACTGAAGCTTTCTTT
CASSPGGIYTEAFF
>NA|TRBV18|TRBJ2-7|TRBD1
TGTGCCAGCTCCAAGACAGGGGCTAAATACGAGCAGTACTTC
CASSKTGAKYEQYF
>NA|TRBV21-1|TRBJ2-7|NA
TGTGCCAGCAGACTATCGCCCGGCTACGAGCAGTACTTC
CASRLSPGYEQYF
>NA|TRBV2|TRBJ2-1|TRBD1
TGTGCCAGCAAGGGAAACAGGGGGCAGGATGAGCAGTTCTTC
CASKGNRGQDEQFF